Sequencing of this TCR beta chain was carried out in a study of beta chain features in type 1 diabetes. Whole-study findings and limits: TCRB CDR3 length was moderately but significantly reduced in all four CD4+ subsets of Type 1 diabetes patients.

What was sequenced were expressed TCRB transcripts, since all of the isolated RNA had been reverse transcribed. Around 3.9 million reads per sample were averaged for naive, central memory and regulatory samples. Libraries were prepared by immunoSEQ multiplex PCR; TCRdb keeps only in-frame clonotypes and omits some of them. The sample yields 300,000 to 400,000 clones, roughly 9% seen once. CDR1 is SGHRS, CDR2 YFSETQ, per germline. With 4 bases removed from V and 4 bases from J, the gap between germline ends came to 17 bases. There are 15 residues in the CDR3. This clone was recorded a few times. The antigen is undetermined.

The chain carries TRBV5-1 and TRBJ1-2; tentative D call: TRBD1 (5 bases). The sequenced sample was central memory CD4+ T cells from blood. This TCR derives from a man younger than 45 with type 1 diabetes. The CDR3, as DNA: TGCGCCAGCAGCGCGGATAACCAGGGAGCCTATGGCTACACCTTC. Translation gives CASSADNQGAYGYTF.